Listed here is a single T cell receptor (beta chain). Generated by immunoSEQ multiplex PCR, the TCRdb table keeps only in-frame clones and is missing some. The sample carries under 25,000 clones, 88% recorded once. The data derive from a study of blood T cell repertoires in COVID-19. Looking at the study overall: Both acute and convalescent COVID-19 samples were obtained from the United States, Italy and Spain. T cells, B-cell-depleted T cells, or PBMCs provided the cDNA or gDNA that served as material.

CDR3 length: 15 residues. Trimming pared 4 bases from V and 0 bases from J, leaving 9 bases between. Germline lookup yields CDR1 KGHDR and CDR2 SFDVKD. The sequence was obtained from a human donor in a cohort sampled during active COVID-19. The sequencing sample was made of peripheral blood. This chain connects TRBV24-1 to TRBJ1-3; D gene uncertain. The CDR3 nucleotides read TGTGCCACCAGTGACGGGGTCTTCTCTGGAAACACCATATATTTT. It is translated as CATSDGVFSGNTIYF.